The TCR beta chain described here comes from a study of cytomegalovirus exposure and HLA in healthy donors. As for the study in general: The same platform was used for the roughly 120 validation repertoires as for the roughly 700 first-cohort repertoires, as reported in a later analysis. Whole-study findings and limits: The authors listed 164 TCR beta chains as cytomegalovirus-associated. There were some public TCRs occurring in many donors, but most TCR sequences were rare.

Profiled with immunoSEQ multiplex PCR; TCRdb holds only in-frame clones, not every one. In the table there are 150,000 or so clones, about 86% of which are singletons. Separation from the approximately 710-subject first cohort characterized the approximately 120-subject validation cohort, to which the donors belonged. Concerning this clone: Its antigen is as yet unknown.

CDR1 and CDR2 from the germline V gene are MDHEN and SYDVKM. CDR3 size: 13 residues. The V and J ends lost 6 bases and 4 bases respectively, with 12 bases between them. The receptor was isolated from a human donor in good health. Sequenced input: PBMCs. This sequence joins TRBV28 and TRBJ1-1; the D is unclear. Here the CDR3 reads CASRPGVGTEAFF. The CDR3 nucleotides are TGTGCCAGCAGACCGGGAGTCGGCACTGAAGCTTTCTTT. Based on the CDR3 plus reference TRBV28 and TRBJ1-1, the full variable domain is DVKVTQSSRYLVKRTGEKVFLECVQDMDHENMFWYRQDPGLGLRLIYFSYDVKMKEKGDIPEGYSVSREKKERFSLILESASTNQTSMYLCASRPGVGTEAFFGQGTRLTVV.